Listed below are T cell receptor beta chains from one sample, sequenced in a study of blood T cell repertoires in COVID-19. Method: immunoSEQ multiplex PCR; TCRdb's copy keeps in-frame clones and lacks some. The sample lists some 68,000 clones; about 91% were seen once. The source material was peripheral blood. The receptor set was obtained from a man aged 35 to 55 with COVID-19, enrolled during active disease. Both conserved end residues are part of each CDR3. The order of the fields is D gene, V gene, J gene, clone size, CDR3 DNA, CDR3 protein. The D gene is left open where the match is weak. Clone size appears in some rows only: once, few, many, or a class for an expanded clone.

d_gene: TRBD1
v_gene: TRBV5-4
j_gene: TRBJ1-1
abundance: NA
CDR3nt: TGTGCCAGCAGCTCGATTGAGACAGGGATTAGCGCTGAAGCTTTCTTT
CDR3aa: CASSSIETGISAEAFF

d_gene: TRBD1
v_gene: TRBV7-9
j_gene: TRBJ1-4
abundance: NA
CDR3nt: TGTGCCAGCAGCTGGGACAGGGGGACAACTAATGAAAAACTGTTTTTT
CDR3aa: CASSWDRGTTNEKLFF

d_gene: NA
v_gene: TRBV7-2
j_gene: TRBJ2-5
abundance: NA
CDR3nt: TGTGCCAGCAGCTTCCCGGGGCGGGGGACCCAGTACTTC
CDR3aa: CASSFPGRGTQYF

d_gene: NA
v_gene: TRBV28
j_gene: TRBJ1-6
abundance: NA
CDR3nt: TGTGCCAGCAGTTTCCTCCGGAGCGGGGCGGGTCACTCACCCCTCCACTTT
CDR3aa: CASSFLRSGAGHSPLHF

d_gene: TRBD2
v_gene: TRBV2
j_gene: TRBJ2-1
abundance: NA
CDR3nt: TGTGCCAGCCTAGCGGGGGTTTACAATGAGCAGTTCTTC
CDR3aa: CASLAGVYNEQFF

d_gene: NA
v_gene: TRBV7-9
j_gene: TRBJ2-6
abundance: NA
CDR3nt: TGTGCCAGCAGGTTAGGGGGAGATTCTGGGGCCAACGTCCTGACTTTC
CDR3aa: CASRLGGDSGANVLTF

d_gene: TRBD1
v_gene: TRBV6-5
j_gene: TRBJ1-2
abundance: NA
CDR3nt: TGTGCCAGCAGTTACTCCGGGACAGGGGGGTTTGGCTACACCTTC
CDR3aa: CASSYSGTGGFGYTF

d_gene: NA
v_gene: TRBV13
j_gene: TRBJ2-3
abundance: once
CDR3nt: TGTGCCAGCAGCTCAATAATAGGACAGAACCGCGCCGATACGCAGTATTTT
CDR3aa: CASSSIIGQNRADTQYF

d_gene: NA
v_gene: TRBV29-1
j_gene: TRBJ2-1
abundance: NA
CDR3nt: TGCAGCCTATCGGGGGGCCCTTACAATGAGCAGTTCTTC
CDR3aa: CSLSGGPYNEQFF

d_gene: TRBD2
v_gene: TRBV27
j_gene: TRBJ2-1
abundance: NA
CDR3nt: TGTGCCAGCAGTCGGGGGGGGACCTACAATGAGCAGTTCTTC
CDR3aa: CASSRGGTYNEQFF

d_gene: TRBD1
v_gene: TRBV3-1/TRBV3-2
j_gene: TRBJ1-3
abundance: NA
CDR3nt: TGTGCCAGCAGCCGAGCTGGGACAGGGAAAACTGGTGGAAACACCATATATTTT
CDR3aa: CASSRAGTGKTGGNTIYF